This passage covers 31 T cell receptor beta chains from one sample sequenced in a study of cytomegalovirus exposure and HLA in healthy donors. Primers: 60 Vbeta forward and 13 Jbeta reverse. Data came from immunoSEQ multiplex PCR; TCRdb stores just in-frame clones and leaves some out. Seen here are about 98,000 clones, roughly two thirds observed once, and the top ten hold 2% to 2.5%. The sequenced sample was PBMCs. The receptors come from a man aged 50-59 years in good health and CMV-seronegative.

V gene TRBV9 combines with J gene TRBJ2-3, with D perhaps TRBD1 (6 bases). The germline gives CDR1 SGDLS, CDR2 YYNGEE. V lost 7 bases, J lost 3 bases, and 18 bases lay in between. The CDR3 runs 15 residues. The chain's CDR3 is CASSIRQAVTDTQYF. The CDR3 DNA reads as TGTGCCAGCTCCATTCGACAGGCCGTTACAGATACGCAGTATTTT.

The table lists this clone with a count of one. The chain employs TRBV9 and TRBJ2-6; maybe TRBD2 (5 bases). This CDR3 is built from 15 residues. Trimming left V 4 bases short and J 0 bases short, with 8 bases between. Germline V CDR1 and CDR2: SGDLS, YYNGEE. The CDR3 DNA follows: TGTGCCAGCAGCCCACGGGGCTCTGGGGCCAACGTCCTGACTTTC. Translating it yields CASSPRGSGANVLTF. Variable domain in full (rest from reference TRBV9 and TRBJ2-6): DSGVTQTPKHLITATGQRVTLRCSPRSGDLSVYWYQQSLDQGLQFLIQYYNGEERAKGNILERFSAQQFPDLHSELNLSSLELGDSALYFCASSPRGSGANVLTFGAGSRLTVL.

The CDR3 nucleotides are TGTGCCAGCAGCTTGACGGGGGGCGAACAGCCCCAGCATTTT. It codes for CASSLTGGEQPQHF. V usage is TRBV5-5 and J usage is TRBJ1-5; D possibly corresponds to TRBD1 (6 bases). CDR1 SGHKS and CDR2 YYEKEE come from the germline V gene (reference sequence). V gave up 1 base and J gave up 7 bases, with 12 bases separating them. The CDR3 spans 14 residues. The entire variable domain, with the rest obtained from reference TRBV5-5 and TRBJ1-5, is as follows: DAGVTQSPTHLIKTRGQQVTLRCSPISGHKSVSWYQQVLGQGPQFIFQYYEKEERGRGNFPDRFSARQFPNYSSELNVNALLLGDSALYLCASSLTGGEQPQHFGDGTRLSIL.

The rearrangement links TRBV4-1 to TRBJ1-4, with D maybe TRBD1 (6 bases). The CDR3 loop spans 17 amino acids. Trimming stripped 1 base from V and 5 bases from J, with 17 bases between. Germline lookup yields CDR1 MGHRA and CDR2 YSYEKL. CDR3: CASSQGSLYGQNEKLFF. CDR3 sequence (DNA): TGCGCCAGCAGCCAAGGTTCCCTTTACGGACAGAATGAAAAACTGTTTTTT.

Here the CDR3 reads CASSRAFSSTDTQYF. In DNA form, the CDR3 reads TGTGCCAGCAGCCGCGCCTTCTCTAGCACAGATACGCAGTATTTT. This chain uses TRBV16 with TRBJ2-3; D remains ambiguous. V was shortened by 4 bases and J by 0 bases, with 11 bases between the two germline ends. The CDR3 has 15 amino acids. Germline V CDR1 and CDR2: KGHSY, FQNENV.

This clone was seen a single time. This rearrangement joins TRBV15 to TRBJ2-4; 11 bases agree with TRBD2. This CDR3 has 17 amino acids. Germline loops: CDR1 LNHNV, CDR2 YYDKDF (reference sequence). J lost 6 bases, V lost 3 bases, and 10 bases had no gene match. The CDR3 sequence: CATSSHGSGRVSNIQYF. CDR3 sequence (DNA): TGTGCCACCAGCAGTCATGGTAGCGGGAGGGTTTCAAACATTCAGTACTTC.

The chain uses TRBV15 and TRBJ2-5; TRBD2 aligns across 9 bases. Germline values: CDR1 LNHNV, CDR2 YYDKDF (reference sequence). The CDR3 has 17 amino acids. Germline trimming cut 8 bases from V and 5 bases from J; bases unmatched to any gene: 18. For the CDR3, the DNA is TGTGCCACCTCACAAATAGTCAAAGCGGGGGGATTGGAGACCCAGTACTTC. Encoded protein: CATSQIVKAGGLETQYF.

The chain is built from TRBV18 and TRBJ2-5; perhaps TRBD1 as D (6 bases). The J call may be faulty, since TRBJ2-7 better matches the DNA end. Germline V lookup: CDR1 KGHSH, CDR2 LQKENI. CDR3 size: 15 residues. CDR3 nucleotides: TGTGCCAGCTCATCCATGTCAGGGGCCTCCTACGAGCAGTACTTC. Its translation is CASSSMSGASYEQYF.

This chain joins TRBV28 and TRBJ1-1; D call uncertain. Trimming removed 3 bases from V and 5 bases from J, with 7 bases in between. The CDR3 sequence is 12 residues long. Germline V CDR1 and CDR2: MDHEN, SYDVKM. The CDR3 spells CASSFEPTEAFF. The CDR3 bases are TGTGCCAGCAGTTTCGAGCCTACTGAAGCTTTCTTT.

This rearrangement joins TRBV6-6 to TRBJ1-5; 9 positions agree with TRBD1. Trimming took 0 bases from V and 6 from J; bases not matched to a gene: 0. The CDR3 is 14 amino acids. Germline loops: CDR1 MNHNY, CDR2 SVGAGI (reference sequence). The CDR3 loop reads CASSYSDRGQPQHF. The CDR3 bases are TGTGCCAGCAGTTACTCGGACAGGGGTCAGCCCCAGCATTTT.

The J gene is TRBJ1-6, the V gene TRBV27, with a tentative D call TRBD1 (5 bases). V lost 0 bases, J lost 6 bases, and 9 bases lay in between. Germline-derived CDR1 and CDR2 are MNHEY and SMNVEV (reference sequence). This CDR3 spans 15 amino acids. The CDR3 spells CASSLSGQGNSPLHF. CDR3 nucleotide sequence: TGTGCCAGCAGTTTATCGGGGCAGGGTAATTCACCCCTCCACTTT.

The chain links TRBV30 to TRBJ1-1; a weak D match, TRBD1 (5 bases). The CDR3 is made up of 15 amino acids. Trimming left V 2 bases short and J 4 bases short, with 17 bases between. Germline V gene sequence: CDR1 GTSNPN, CDR2 SVGIG (reference sequence). The CDR3 DNA reads TGTGCCTGGAGTCCGGGGGACTTCCAAGGCACTGAAGCTTTCTTT. The encoded protein is CAWSPGDFQGTEAFF.

The chain recombines TRBV7-3 with TRBJ2-6; a weak D match, TRBD2 (5 bases). Germline loops: CDR1 SGHTA, CDR2 FQGTGA. V lost 2 bases, J lost 3 bases, and 8 bases lay in between. The CDR3 has 15 residues. The CDR3 coding sequence is TGTGCCAGCAGCTTATCCCGGGATGGGGCCAACGTCCTGACTTTC. This gives the protein CASSLSRDGANVLTF.

V usage is TRBV4-2 and J usage is TRBJ2-7; 9 nucleotides align to TRBD1. Germline CDR1 is LGHNA and CDR2 is YNFKEQ. V lost 2 bases, J lost 8 bases, and 4 bases stayed unmatched. The CDR3 runs 13 residues. DNA of the CDR3: TGTGCCAGCAGCCAAACTACAGGGGGCCAGCAGTACTTC. The encoded protein is CASSQTTGGQQYF.

CDR3 sequence: CASRGTGGETQYF. Written as DNA, the CDR3 is TGTGCCAGCAGGGGGACAGGGGGCGAGACCCAGTACTTC. The V gene is TRBV6-6, the J gene TRBJ2-5, with 12 bases lining up with TRBD1. The CDR3 length is 13 residues. Looked up from germline, CDR1 is MNHNY and CDR2 is SVGAGI (reference sequence). The J segment lost 5 bases and the V segment lost 6 bases, leaving 1 base of the junction unmatched.

This chain uses TRBV10-1 with TRBJ2-1, with 11 bases aligning to TRBD2. CDR1 WNHNN and CDR2 SYGVQD come from the germline V gene (reference sequence). The CDR3 has 15 residues. V was pared by 8 bases and J by 6 bases, with 9 bases of the junction left unmatched. The CDR3 nucleotides are TGCGCCAGCGGGACTAGCGGAGCCTCGGTCAATGAGCAGTTCTTC. Protein: CASGTSGASVNEQFF.

As to this clone: An end of the junction does not agree with germline; a read error may underlie this. The same CDR3 also results from other DNA sequences found in this sample. V and J are TRBV7-9 and TRBJ1-5; TRBD1 is a possible D gene (5 bases). CDR3 length: 12 amino acids. Germline CDR1 reads SEHNR; CDR2 reads FQNEAQ (reference sequence). The CDR3 reads CASSGNRRSQHF. Here the CDR3 DNA reads TGCGCCAGCAGCGGAAACAGGCGTTCTCAGCATTTT.

This clone was counted once. The rearrangement uses TRBV18 and TRBJ2-1, with 11 bases identical to TRBD2. Trimming cost V 5 bases and J 0 bases; bases outside gene matches: 9. The germline gives CDR1 KGHSH, CDR2 LQKENI. This CDR3 is 18 amino acids long. CDR3 DNA sequence: TGTGCCAGCTCAACACTAGCGGGGGCATCCAGCTCCTACAATGAGCAGTTCTTC. As protein: CASSTLAGASSSYNEQFF.

V usage is TRBV7-2 and J usage is TRBJ1-6; D is ambiguous. The CDR3 runs to 17 residues. With 5 bases removed from V and 9 bases from J, the gap between germline ends came to 23 bases. Germline-derived CDR1 and CDR2 are SGHTA and FQGNSA. For the CDR3, the DNA is TGTGCCAGCAGCCCTATCCGACATGAAATTAACGGTTCACCCCTCCACTTT. Amino acid sequence: CASSPIRHEINGSPLHF.

This chain connects TRBV7-6 to TRBJ1-5, with a tentative D call TRBD1 (6 bases). V gave up 5 bases and J gave up 3 bases, with 14 bases separating them. The CDR3 loop spans 15 amino acids. From germline, CDR1 is SGHVS and CDR2 FNYEAQ. The CDR3: CASSPWGGPNQPQHF. In DNA, the CDR3 is TGTGCCAGCAGCCCGTGGGGGGGGCCCAATCAGCCCCAGCATTTT.

V and J are TRBV7-9 and TRBJ2-3, with D perhaps TRBD1 (6 bases). The germline V and J ends were trimmed by 3 bases and 4 bases, with 14 bases remaining between them. The CDR3 loop spans 15 amino acids. CDR1 and CDR2 from the germline V gene are SEHNR and FQNEAQ (reference sequence). CDR3 nucleotides: TGTGCCAGCAGCTTCGGGACACCAGGCGCAGATACGCAGTATTTT. Its protein product is CASSFGTPGADTQYF. Full variable domain (outside the CDR3, taken from reference TRBV7-9 and TRBJ2-3): DTGVSQNPRHKITKRGQNVTFRCDPISEHNRLYWYRQTLGQGPEFLTYFQNEAQLEKSRLLSDRFSAERPKGSFSTLEIQRTEQGDSAMYLCASSFGTPGADTQYFGPGTRLTVL.

This rearrangement joins TRBV28 to TRBJ2-3; 9 bases match TRBD1. Germline V gene data show CDR1 as MDHEN and CDR2 as SYDVKM. V shed 7 bases and J 4 bases; nucleotides not matched to a gene: 9. This CDR3 has 15 amino acids. CDR3 protein: CASNTGTGWADTQYF. The CDR3 DNA is TGTGCCAGCAACACCGGGACAGGGTGGGCAGATACGCAGTATTTT.

The J gene is TRBJ2-7, the V gene TRBV28; D not certain. CDR3 length equals 15 residues. V was cut by 5 bases and J by 0 bases, with 14 bases left in between. Germline CDR1 and CDR2: MDHEN and SYDVKM. CDR3 residues: CASSPHGGPSYEQYF. The CDR3 DNA follows: TGTGCCAGCAGTCCCCACGGCGGCCCCTCCTACGAGCAGTACTTC.

The chain joins TRBV30 to TRBJ1-4; 8 positions match TRBD1. The germline V gene has CDR1 GTSNPN and CDR2 SVGIG (reference sequence). V gave up 0 bases and J gave up 8 bases; unmatched junction bases: 8. The CDR3 runs to 15 residues. CDR3 in amino acids: CAWSVSDRELEKLFF. The CDR3 coding sequence is TGTGCCTGGAGTGTTTCGGACAGGGAGTTGGAAAAACTGTTTTTT.

The rearrangement links TRBV19 to TRBJ2-3, with TRBD2 identical over 8 bases. J was trimmed by 6 bases and V by 3 bases; bases with no gene match: 8. Germline V CDR1 and CDR2: LNHDA, SQIVND (reference sequence). CDR3 length: 15 residues. The CDR3 reads CASSILTPSGDTQYF. The CDR3 DNA reads TGTGCCAGTAGTATTTTAACGCCTAGCGGGGATACGCAGTATTTT. Together with reference TRBV19 and TRBJ2-3, the CDR3 gives the full variable domain: DGGITQSPKYLFRKEGQNVTLSCEQNLNHDAMYWYRQDPGQGLRLIYYSQIVNDFQKGDIAEGYSVSREKKESFPLTVTSAQKNPTAFYLCASSILTPSGDTQYFGPGTRLTVL.

The chain links TRBV25-1 to TRBJ1-2; TRBD1 might be the D (5 bases). V was trimmed by 0 bases and J by 6 bases, leaving 11 bases between them. Germline CDR1 and CDR2: MGHDK and SYGVNS. The CDR3 is 14 residues long. The CDR3 DNA sequence: TGTGCCAGCAGTGAATACGGGGGTTCGGATGGCTACACCTTC. This codes for CASSEYGGSDGYTF.

The gene calls are TRBV27 and TRBJ2-1; 13 bases align to TRBD2. Germline V lookup: CDR1 MNHEY, CDR2 SMNVEV (reference sequence). The V and J ends lost 4 bases and 6 bases, in that order; junction bases with no gene match: 9. This CDR3 has 17 amino acids. CDR3 protein: CASSSPTSGGNFNEQFF. DNA for the CDR3: TGTGCCAGCAGTTCTCCGACTAGCGGGGGGAATTTCAATGAGCAGTTCTTC.

This clone was seen ten or more times. The chain recombines TRBV6-6 with TRBJ2-7, with D perhaps TRBD1 (5 bases). The germline V and J ends were trimmed by 7 bases and 1 base, with 11 bases remaining between them. The CDR3 has 13 residues. Germline V lookup: CDR1 MNHNY, CDR2 SVGAGI (reference sequence). The CDR3 DNA reads as TGTGCCAGCACCTTGACAGCTTCCTACGAGCAGTACTTC. It specifies CASTLTASYEQYF.

There are a few counts of this clone. This probably arose from a read error, given a far larger clone one base away. This CDR3 is also generated by other DNA sequences in the sample. The J gene is TRBJ2-1, the V gene TRBV4-1, with 10 bases lining up with TRBD2. The CDR3 totals 15 residues. The V and J ends lost 4 bases and 3 bases, in that order; junction bases with no gene match: 3. Germline values: CDR1 MGHRA, CDR2 YSYEKL. In DNA form, the CDR3 reads TGCGCCAGCAGCCCCGGGACTAGCGACTACAATGAGCAGTTCTTC. Protein sequence: CASSPGTSDYNEQFF.

DNA for the CDR3: TGTGCCAGCAGTCGGGACAGGTCATCTCCTGAATCTGGCTACACCTTC. Translated, it gives CASSRDRSSPESGYTF. The chain joins TRBV27 to TRBJ1-2, with 8 bases fitting TRBD1. The CDR3 totals 16 residues. The trim removed 5 bases at V and 7 bases at J, leaving 15 bases unmatched. Germline V gene data show CDR1 as MNHEY and CDR2 as SMNVEV (reference sequence).

Only a few counts were recorded for this clone. The V call is TRBV7-3, the J call TRBJ2-2; 7 bases match TRBD2. The CDR3 length is 15 residues. Germline V gene sequence: CDR1 SGHTA, CDR2 FQGTGA. V shed 5 bases, J shed 6 bases, and the junction held 9 bases outside the gene matches. CDR3 sequence: CASSPSPGGAGELFF. For the CDR3, the DNA is TGTGCCAGCAGCCCATCCCCGGGAGGCGCCGGGGAGCTGTTTTTT.